This entry features one T cell receptor beta chain sequence. Time point noted: pretreatment peripheral blood. The number of samples from each patient was between 1 and 8, taken pretreatment and on-treatment. The data originate from a study of PD-L1 blockade in urothelial cancer. Overall study context: Patients' atezolizumab regimen, 1,200 mg intravenously every 3 weeks, began in 2014. Researchers looked at the blood 3 weeks (second dose) and 6 weeks after treatment began.

Trimming cost V 0 bases and J 7 bases, with 7 bases left between them. Germline V gene data show CDR1 as MDHEN and CDR2 as SYDVKM. This CDR3 spans 12 amino acids. Profiling relied on immunoSEQ multiplex PCR, and the TCRdb table lists in-frame clones only, not all of them. The sample holds tens of thousands of clones, 85% seen once. The origin of this receptor is a man between 65 and 85 years old with urothelial cancer. Sequenced material: PBMCs, taken around atezolizumab (anti-PD-L1) treatment. This chain connects TRBV28 to TRBJ2-7; D gene uncertain. The CDR3 loop is CASSLWTGEQYF. The CDR3 DNA reads as TGTGCCAGCAGTTTATGGACCGGGGAGCAGTACTTC.